This TCR beta chain was observed in a study of tumor-infiltrating lymphocytes in primary liver carcinoma. TCR beta cDNA was prepared out of roughly 500 ng total RNA by means of a constant-region primer. Slightly modified ARM-PCR served as the procedure for the TCR beta libraries. These libraries came from three rounds of nested multiplex PCR. TCRdb re-called the multiplex PCR reads through MiXCR, storing one row per CDR3 protein. The table records about 99,000 distinct CDR3 sequences, 69% of them present only once. Scientists recovered RNA and DNA together from approximately 20-30 mg of unsorted bulk tissue. Broader study findings: A small share of top clones, only about 7-25%, was found in all five tumor regions.

A note on this clonotype: As yet, its antigen is unknown.

Sequencing was performed on liver tumor tissue from sampling region 5. The subset here: tumor region T5, tumor centre. This clonotype originated in a woman in her sixties or seventies with primary liver carcinoma and hepatitis B virus infection.

CDR3 sequence: CACDPSGSSTDTQYF. DNA of the CDR3: TGTGCCTGTGACCCTAGCGGGAGCAGCACAGATACGCAGTATTTT. The chain is built from TRBV7-9 and TRBJ2-3; 10 bases map to TRBD2. Trimming cost V 11 bases and J 0 bases; bases outside gene matches: 8. Per germline, CDR1 SEHNR and CDR2 FQNEAQ (reference sequence). There are 15 residues in the CDR3. The full variable domain, completed using reference TRBV7-9 and TRBJ2-3, is DTGVSQNPRHKITKRGQNVTFRCDPISEHNRLYWYRQTLGQGPEFLTYFQNEAQLEKSRLLSDRFSAERPKGSFSTLEIQRTEQGDSAMYLCACDPSGSSTDTQYFGPGTRLTVL.